Listed below are T cell receptor beta chains from one sample, sequenced in a study of T-cell reconstitution after alpha-beta-depleted transplantation in children. MiXCR, applied by TCRdb to the PCR reads, yields one record per CDR3 protein. Of roughly 250,000 distinct CDR3 sequences listed, around 8% are singletons. Specimen: PBMCs, mostly from graft donor cells, collected 180 days after TCRalphabeta/CD19-depleted stem cell transplant. The receptors derive from a male patient under 18 who had a stem cell transplant for acute lymphoblastic leukemia, so the T cells may come from the graft donor. CDR3s include the opening cysteine and the closing phenylalanine or tryptophan. D genes are given only for firm matches. Clone size is not always given. Where it is, it says once, few, many or a class for expanded clones.

size,D,J,V,DNA,CDR3
many,-,TRBJ2-5,TRBV18,TGTGCCAGCTCACCACCCTTAGAGACCCAGTACTTC,CASSPPLETQYF
-,TRBD2,TRBJ2-3,TRBV11-2,TGTGCCAGCAGCTTAGGATCTAGCGGGTACACAGATACGCAGTATTTT,CASSLGSSGYTDTQYF
few,TRBD2,TRBJ2-5,TRBV7-6,TGTGCCAGCAGCCCAACGACTAGCCTACAAGAGACCCAGTACTTC,CASSPTTSLQETQYF
many,-,TRBJ1-2,TRBV20-1,TGCAGTGCTGACTCCCGGGGGCAAGGCTATGGCTACACCTTC,CSADSRGQGYGYTF
many,-,TRBJ1-2,TRBV7-6,TGTGCCAGCAGCTTAGACGCAGGCTCCCCCCATGGCTACACCTTC,CASSLDAGSPHGYTF
many,TRBD2,TRBJ2-3,TRBV5-1,TGCGCCAGCGGGCGGGGGGGAAGCACAGATACGCAGTATTTT,CASGRGGSTDTQYF
many,-,TRBJ1-3,TRBV29-1,TGCAGCGTTGAAACCAGGTCTGGAAACACCATATATTTT,CSVETRSGNTIYF
many,-,TRBJ1-1,TRBV10-3,TGTGCCATCAGTGAGTCGAGCGGGAACACTGAAGCTTTCTTT,CAISESSGNTEAFF
-,TRBD1,TRBJ2-5,TRBV24-1,TGTGCCACCAGTGATGTCGGACAGGGGCAAGAGACCCAGTACTTC,CATSDVGQGQETQYF
many,-,TRBJ1-4,TRBV5-1,TGCGCCAGCAGCTTGGTTCGGGGAGCTAATGAAAAACTGTTTTTT,CASSLVRGANEKLFF
many,-,TRBJ2-7,TRBV29-1,TGCAGCGCAGCGGACCGGGATCTCTACGAGCAGTACTTC,CSAADRDLYEQYF
many,-,TRBJ2-3,TRBV24-1,TGTGCCACCAGTGATTTCAGGTCCAGGGGCACAGATACGCAGTATTTT,CATSDFRSRGTDTQYF